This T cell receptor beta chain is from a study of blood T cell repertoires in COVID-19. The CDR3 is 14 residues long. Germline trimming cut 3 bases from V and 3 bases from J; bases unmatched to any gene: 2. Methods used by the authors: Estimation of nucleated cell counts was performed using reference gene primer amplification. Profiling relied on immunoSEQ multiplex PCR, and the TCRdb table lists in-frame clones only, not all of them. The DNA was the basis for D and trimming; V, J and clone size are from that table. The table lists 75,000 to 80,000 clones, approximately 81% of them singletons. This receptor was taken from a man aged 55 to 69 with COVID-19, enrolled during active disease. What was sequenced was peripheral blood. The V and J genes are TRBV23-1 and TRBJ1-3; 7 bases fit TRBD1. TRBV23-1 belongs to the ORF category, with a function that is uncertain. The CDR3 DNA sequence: TGCGCCAGCAGTCACAGGGGGGTTGGAAACACCATATATTTT. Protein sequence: CASSHRGVGNTIYF.